This is a list of T cell receptor beta chains from one sample in a study of blood T cell repertoires in COVID-19. The table came from immunoSEQ multiplex PCR; TCRdb's copy has only in-frame clones and leaves some out. The sample has fewer than 130,000 clones, around four fifths seen once. Material: peripheral blood. The receptors shown here come from a woman aged 60 to 75 with acute or convalescent COVID-19. The CDR3 runs from the conserved cysteine through the conserved F or W. The D gene is left open where the match is weak. Clone size is given for some rows only: seen once, a few or many times, or a class if the clone is expanded.

clone_size,j_call,v_call,d_call,cdr3_aa,cdr3_nt
.,TRBJ2-1,TRBV10-3,.,CAISGLAVDNEQFF,TGTGCCATCAGTGGGTTAGCGGTGGACAATGAGCAGTTCTTC
.,TRBJ1-6,TRBV23-1,.,CASSQASNSPLHF,TGCGCCAGCAGTCAGGCCAGTAATTCACCCCTCCACTTT
.,TRBJ1-2,TRBV5-1,.,CASSLRGVGGYTF,TGCGCCAGCAGCTTGCGGGGGGTTGGAGGCTACACCTTC
.,TRBJ2-1,TRBV7-9,.,CASSFSFEQFF,TGTGCCAGCAGCTTTTCCTTTGAGCAGTTCTTC
once,TRBJ2-5,TRBV28,TRBD2,CASSPPDSGGEETQYF,TGTGCCAGCAGTCCCCCCGACAGCGGGGGCGAGGAGACCCAGTACTTC
.,TRBJ1-4,TRBV7-9,.,CASSLRGSSFEKLFF,TGTGCCAGCAGCTTACGGGGGAGTTCTTTTGAAAAACTGTTTTTT
.,TRBJ2-3,TRBV5-6,.,CASSLRGTDTQYF,TGTGCCAGCAGCTTGCGCGGCACAGATACGCAGTATTTT
.,TRBJ2-3,TRBV29-1,.,CSVTDPTQYF,TGCAGCGTTACAGACCCGACGCAGTATTTT
few,TRBJ2-7,TRBV7-2,.,CASSPTRGGYYEQYF,TGTGCCAGCAGCCCTACGAGGGGGGGCTATTACGAGCAGTACTTC
once,TRBJ2-2,TRBV5-1,TRBD2,CASSLKRLAGGTGELFF,TGCGCCAGCAGCTTGAAGCGACTAGCGGGGGGGACCGGGGAGCTGTTTTTT
.,TRBJ2-7,TRBV6-4,.,CASNSGRGLPYEQYF,TGTGCCAGCAACTCCGGGAGGGGGCTCCCCTACGAGCAGTACTTC
.,TRBJ1-2,TRBV5-6,TRBD1,CASSFITGGGYGYTF,TGTGCCAGCAGCTTTATTACAGGGGGCGGCTATGGCTACACCTTC
few,TRBJ2-7,TRBV5-1,TRBD1,CASSLGGTGKFHEQYF,TGCGCCAGCAGCTTGGGAGGGACAGGGAAGTTCCACGAGCAGTACTTC
.,TRBJ1-5,TRBV5-4,.,CASSNRQRSFQPQHF,TGTGCCAGCAGCAACCGACAGCGTTCTTTTCAGCCCCAGCATTTT
few,TRBJ1-2,TRBV27,TRBD1,CASSFWDRGAGDGYTF,TGTGCCAGCAGTTTTTGGGACAGGGGGGCGGGAGATGGCTACACCTTC
.,TRBJ1-2,TRBV5-1,TRBD1,CASSPRGRPYGYTF,TGCGCCAGCAGCCCCAGGGGGCGCCCCTATGGCTACACCTTC
.,TRBJ1-5,TRBV28,TRBD1,CASSFGQASNQPQHF,TGTGCCAGCAGTTTTGGACAGGCTAGCAATCAGCCCCAGCATTTT
few,TRBJ2-3,TRBV5-1,TRBD2,CASSLAGGPGDTQYF,TGCGCCAGCAGCTTGGCGGGGGGGCCTGGAGATACGCAGTATTTT
.,TRBJ2-5,TRBV4-2,TRBD2,CASSQGPVSGETQYF,TGTGCCAGCAGCCAGGGCCCAGTTAGCGGGGAGACCCAGTACTTC
.,TRBJ1-3,TRBV9,.,CASRSAGNTIYF,TGTGCCAGCAGAAGCGCCGGAAACACCATATATTTT
.,TRBJ1-5,TRBV23-1,TRBD1,CASSQPGTGYNQPQHF,TGCGCCAGCAGCCAACCTGGGACAGGTTACAATCAGCCCCAGCATTTT
.,TRBJ2-7,TRBV4-2,TRBD1,CASSQEGTGGYEQYF,TGTGCCAGCAGCCAAGAAGGGACAGGGGGCTACGAGCAGTACTTC
once,TRBJ1-2,TRBV15,.,CATSRDRYNYGYTF,TGTGCCACCAGCCGAGACAGGTATAACTATGGCTACACCTTC
.,TRBJ2-5,TRBV5-1,.,CASSQGTEQETQYF,TGCGCCAGCAGCCAGGGGACGGAGCAAGAGACCCAGTACTTC
.,TRBJ1-2,TRBV28,.,CASRDRGTDNYGYTF,TGTGCCAGCAGAGACCGGGGAACGGATAACTATGGCTACACCTTC
.,TRBJ2-7,TRBV5-1,TRBD1,CASSAPGTAYEQYF,TGCGCCAGCAGCGCCCCCGGGACAGCCTACGAGCAGTACTTC
.,TRBJ2-1,TRBV4-1,TRBD2,CASSPLGSGGGTYNEQFF,TGCGCCAGCAGCCCGCTTGGAAGCGGGGGGGGCACCTACAATGAGCAGTTCTTC
few,TRBJ2-7,TRBV19,TRBD1,CATGQGASYEQYF,TGTGCCACCGGACAGGGGGCTTCTTACGAGCAGTACTTC
few,TRBJ1-1,TRBV11-2,.,CASRRDLNTEAFF,TGTGCCAGCAGGCGGGACTTGAACACTGAAGCTTTCTTT
.,TRBJ1-6,TRBV5-4,TRBD1,CASSLGQAGYNSPLHF,TGTGCCAGCAGCCTAGGACAGGCGGGGTATAATTCACCCCTCCACTTT
.,TRBJ1-6,TRBV7-2,.,CASSRQGNSPLHF,TGTGCCAGCAGCCGTCAGGGAAATTCACCCCTCCACTTT
.,TRBJ2-6,TRBV19,TRBD1,CASSQTGGPGANVLTF,TGTGCCAGTAGTCAAACAGGGGGCCCAGGGGCCAACGTCCTGACTTTC
.,TRBJ2-1,TRBV19,.,CASRVAATGYNEQFF,TGTGCCAGTAGGGTCGCCGCGACAGGCTACAATGAGCAGTTCTTC
.,TRBJ1-5,TRBV6-5,TRBD1,CASTITGDQPQHF,TGTGCCAGCACTATTACAGGGGACCAGCCCCAGCATTTT
.,TRBJ2-7,TRBV7-8,TRBD1,CASSSTTGSDSPYEQYF,TGTGCCAGCAGCTCCACGACAGGGTCAGATTCCCCTTACGAGCAGTACTTC
.,TRBJ1-5,TRBV6-5,.,CASTHNNQPQHF,TGTGCCAGCACCCACAACAATCAGCCCCAGCATTTT
.,TRBJ1-2,TRBV2,TRBD1,CASRGDRAYGYTF,TGTGCCAGCAGGGGTGACAGGGCCTATGGCTACACCTTC
once,TRBJ2-4,TRBV4-3,TRBD1,CASSQGTGQNIQYF,TGCGCCAGCAGCCAAGGGACAGGCCAAAACATTCAGTACTTC
.,TRBJ2-3,TRBV24-1,TRBD1,CATKTGKDTDTQYF,TGTGCCACCAAGACAGGGAAAGACACAGATACGCAGTATTTT
.,TRBJ1-6,TRBV30,TRBD1,CAWRGTGVTNSPLHF,TGTGCCTGGAGGGGGACAGGGGTTACGAATTCACCCCTCCACTTT
.,TRBJ1-1,TRBV6-2/TRBV6-3,.,CASSYPPPGGTEAFF,TGTGCCAGCAGTTACCCTCCCCCGGGGGGCACTGAAGCTTTCTTT